This T cell receptor (beta chain) originates from a study of blood T cell repertoires in COVID-19. In the study overall: The samples span acute and convalescent COVID-19 from the United States, Italy and Spain. The cDNA or gDNA used as material had been derived from T cells, B-cell-depleted T cells, or PBMCs.

Per the original methods: Amplifying reference gene primers gave estimates of nucleated cell counts. Profiling relied on immunoSEQ multiplex PCR, and the TCRdb table lists in-frame clones only, not all of them. That table gives V, J and clone size, and the DNA gave D and trimming. Among tens of thousands of clones listed, 70% to 90% were seen once. CDR3 size: 16 residues. V dropped 5 bases and J dropped 7 bases, with 20 bases sitting between them. CDR1 is LNHDA and CDR2 is SQIVND in the germline V gene (reference sequence). This clonotype was obtained from a woman in her fifties or sixties with acute or convalescent COVID-19. The sequenced sample consisted of peripheral blood. The V and J genes are TRBV19 and TRBJ1-4; D is ambiguous. CDR3 sequence reads: CASSLTTGRKGEKLFF. In DNA, the CDR3 is TGTGCCAGTAGTCTAACCACCGGGAGAAAGGGTGAAAAACTGTTTTTT.